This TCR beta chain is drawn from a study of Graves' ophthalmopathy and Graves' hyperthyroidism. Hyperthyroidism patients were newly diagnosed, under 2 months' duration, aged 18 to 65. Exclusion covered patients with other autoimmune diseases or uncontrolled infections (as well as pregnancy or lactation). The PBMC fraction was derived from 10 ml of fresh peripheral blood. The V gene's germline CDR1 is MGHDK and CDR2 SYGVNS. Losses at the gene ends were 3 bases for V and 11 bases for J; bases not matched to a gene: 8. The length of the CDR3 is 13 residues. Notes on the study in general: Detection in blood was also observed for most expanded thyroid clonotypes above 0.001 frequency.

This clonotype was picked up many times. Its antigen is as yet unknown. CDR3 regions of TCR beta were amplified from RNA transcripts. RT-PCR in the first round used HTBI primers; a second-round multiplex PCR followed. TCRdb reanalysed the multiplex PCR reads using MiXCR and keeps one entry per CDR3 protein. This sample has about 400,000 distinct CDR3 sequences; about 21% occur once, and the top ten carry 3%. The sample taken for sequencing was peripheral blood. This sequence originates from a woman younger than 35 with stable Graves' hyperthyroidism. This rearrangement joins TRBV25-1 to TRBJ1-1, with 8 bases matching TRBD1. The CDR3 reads CASSDNGRTGAFF. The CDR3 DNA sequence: TGTGCCAGCAGTGACAACGGACGGACAGGGGCTTTCTTT. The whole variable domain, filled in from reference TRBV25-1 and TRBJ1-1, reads EADIYQTPRYLVIGTGKKITLECSQTMGHDKMYWYQQDPGMELHLIHYSYGVNSTEKGDLSSESTVSRIRTEHFPLTLESARPSHTSQYLCASSDNGRTGAFFGQGTRLTVV.